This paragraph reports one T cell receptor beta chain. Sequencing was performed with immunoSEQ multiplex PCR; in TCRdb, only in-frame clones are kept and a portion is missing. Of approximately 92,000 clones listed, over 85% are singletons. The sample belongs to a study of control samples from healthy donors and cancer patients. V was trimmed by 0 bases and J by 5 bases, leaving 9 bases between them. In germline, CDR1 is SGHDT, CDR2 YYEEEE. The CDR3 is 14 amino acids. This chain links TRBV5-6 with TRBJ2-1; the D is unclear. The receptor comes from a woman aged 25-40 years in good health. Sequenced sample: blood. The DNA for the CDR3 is TGTGCCAGCAGCTTGGCCGCTCGAGACAATGAGCAGTTCTTC. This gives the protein CASSLAARDNEQFF.